This T cell receptor beta chain was retrieved from a study of cytomegalovirus exposure and HLA in healthy donors. Study details: Out of about 190 million T cells, an earlier analysis found over 100 million unique TCR beta sequences in total. The study, taken as a whole, reports: Under in vitro conditions, three CMV-associated chains were confirmed as specific for CMV antigens.

A few counts support this clone. Its specificity is unknown. Researchers ran the PCR with 60 Vbeta and 13 Jbeta primers. Here immunoSEQ multiplex PCR was the method, and the copy in TCRdb shows in-frame clones only, minus some. This table holds about 230,000 clones, just over 75% found once. The CDR3 covers 13 residues. Germline V gene sequence: CDR1 SGHVS, CDR2 FQNEAQ. J gave up 8 bases and V 4 bases, and 7 bases lay outside the gene matches. What was sequenced was PBMCs. The chain joins TRBV7-8 to TRBJ1-2, with 7 bases lining up with TRBD1. The sequence derives from a woman aged 60 to 75 in good health and CMV-seropositive. CDR3 in amino acids: CASSSTGDGGYTF. The CDR3 nucleotides are TGTGCCAGCAGCTCCACAGGGGATGGAGGCTACACCTTC.